Sequencing of this T cell receptor (beta chain) was carried out in a study of regulatory T cells in long-lasting Graves disease. Time point: newly diagnosed GD, antithyroid drugs for less than 3 months. The TCR library was prepared using RNA isolated from PBMCs. For TCR beta, libraries came from iRepertoire HTBI primers and Arm-PCR of CDR3 regions. TCRdb re-derived calls from the multiplex PCR reads in MiXCR, one entry per CDR3 protein. The profile shows about 240,000 distinct CDR3 sequences, 20% of them singletons. Germline values: CDR1 DFQATT, CDR2 SNEGSKA (reference sequence). V was clipped by 0 bases and J by 7 bases; unmatched bases: 11. This CDR3 comprises 18 residues.

The chain is built from TRBV20-1 and TRBJ2-2, with TRBD2 matching over 13 bases. The starting material was peripheral blood mononuclear cells (PBMCs), obtained at new diagnosis, from a patient treated with antithyroid drugs. The TCR originated in a female donor with Graves disease. The CDR3 DNA sequence: TGCAGTGCTAGAGAAGATCCCGGGACTAGCGGGACCAACGGGGAGCTGTTTTTT. Translating it yields CSAREDPGTSGTNGELFF.